The text below deals with one T cell receptor (beta chain). The antigen is unknown. These data belong to a study of cytomegalovirus exposure and HLA in healthy donors. Background on the study: Within the Caucasian-associated ancestry cluster were 81% of the approximately 400 genotyped donors. Study-wide results and caveats: Follow-up analysis found HLA locus-dependent TCR association rates, highest for DRB1 and lowest for HLA-C.

Between the trimmed V and J ends, which lost 0 bases and 7 bases, there was a span of 11 bases. Germline-derived CDR1 and CDR2 are SGHNT and YYREEE (reference sequence). This CDR3 contains 15 residues. 13 Jbeta primers and 60 Vbeta primers were used for the PCR. Original handling: As a later analysis found, there were 80 million or so unique TCR beta chains, of which 8.5 million to 14 million were shared. TCRdb keeps only in-frame clones here, not all; method: immunoSEQ multiplex PCR. That table furnishes V, J and clone size, whereas the DNA furnished D and trimming. The sample holds 90,000 to 110,000 clones, 78% seen once.

Specimen: PBMCs. The chain combines TRBV5-4 with TRBJ1-6; no reliable D call. This clonotype was obtained from a man aged 30-40 years in good health and CMV-seronegative. Written as DNA, the CDR3 is TGTGCCAGCAGCTTGGAGGCCCAGGCCAATTCACCCCTCCACTTT. Encoded protein: CASSLEAQANSPLHF.